This TCR beta chain was recovered during a study of glioma-infiltrating T cells. Study findings and constraints: Tissue and blood shared very few CDR3 sequences. Tissue-blood divergence was below expectation in non-neoplastic patients, above in gliomas.

Amplification of TCR alpha and beta CDR3 regions from RNA used iRepertoire nested multiplex PCR. Input was roughly 100-450 ng of tissue mRNA or PBMC total RNA. TCRdb reprocessed the multiplex PCR reads with MiXCR, giving one entry per CDR3 protein. The data contain roughly 100,000 distinct CDR3 sequences, around 42% of them singletons. This clonotype was recorded at least ten times. The antigen is undetermined. CDR3 size: 13 residues. From germline, CDR1 is MGHDK and CDR2 SYGVNS. With 2 bases removed from V and 6 bases from J, the gap between germline ends came to 10 bases. This TCR derives from a human donor with low-grade glioma or glioblastoma, undergoing nonglioma brain surgery, or in good health (not recorded which). Sequences were obtained from glioma tissue, nonneoplastic brain tissue, or PBMCs (not recorded which). The rearrangement links TRBV25-1 to TRBJ2-5, with TRBD2 as a possible D gene (6 bases). The CDR3 DNA reads TGTGCCAGCAGTGAAGGGACTCGAAAGACCCAGTACTTC. Protein sequence: CASSEGTRKTQYF. The full variable domain, in which reference TRBV25-1 and TRBJ2-5 provide the parts outside the CDR3, is EADIYQTPRYLVIGTGKKITLECSQTMGHDKMYWYQQDPGMELHLIHYSYGVNSTEKGDLSSESTVSRIRTEHFPLTLESARPSHTSQYLCASSEGTRKTQYFGPGTRLLVL.